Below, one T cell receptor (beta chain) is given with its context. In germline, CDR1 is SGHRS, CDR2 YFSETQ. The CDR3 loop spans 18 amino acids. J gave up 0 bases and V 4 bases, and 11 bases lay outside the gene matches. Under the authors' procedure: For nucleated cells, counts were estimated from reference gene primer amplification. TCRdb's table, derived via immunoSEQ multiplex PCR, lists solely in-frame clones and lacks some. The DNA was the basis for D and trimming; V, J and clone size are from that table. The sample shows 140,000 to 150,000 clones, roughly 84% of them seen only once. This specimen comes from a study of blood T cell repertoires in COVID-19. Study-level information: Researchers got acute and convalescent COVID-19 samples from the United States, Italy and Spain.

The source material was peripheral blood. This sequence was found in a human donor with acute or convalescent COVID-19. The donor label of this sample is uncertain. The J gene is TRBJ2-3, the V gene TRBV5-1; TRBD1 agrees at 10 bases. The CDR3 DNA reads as TGCGCCAGCAGCCTTAGACAGGGGGCTACCTTTAGCACAGATACGCAGTATTTT. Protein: CASSLRQGATFSTDTQYF.